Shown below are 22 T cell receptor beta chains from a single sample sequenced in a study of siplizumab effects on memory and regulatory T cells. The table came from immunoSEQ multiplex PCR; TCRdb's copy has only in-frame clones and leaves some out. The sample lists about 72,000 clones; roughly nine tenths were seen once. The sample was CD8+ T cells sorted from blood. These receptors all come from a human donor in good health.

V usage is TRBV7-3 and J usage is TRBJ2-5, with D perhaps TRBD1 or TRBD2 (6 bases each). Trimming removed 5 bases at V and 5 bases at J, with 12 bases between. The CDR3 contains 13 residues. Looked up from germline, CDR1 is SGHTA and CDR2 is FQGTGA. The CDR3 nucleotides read TGTGCCAGCAGCCCAGCCGGGGGCGAGACCCAGTACTTC. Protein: CASSPAGGETQYF.

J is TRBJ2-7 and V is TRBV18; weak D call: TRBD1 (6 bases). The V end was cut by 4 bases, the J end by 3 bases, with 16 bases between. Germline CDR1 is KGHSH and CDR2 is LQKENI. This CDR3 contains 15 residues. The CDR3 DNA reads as TGTGCCAGCTCACTTACCCGGACAGATAACTACGAGCAGTACTTC. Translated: CASSLTRTDNYEQYF.

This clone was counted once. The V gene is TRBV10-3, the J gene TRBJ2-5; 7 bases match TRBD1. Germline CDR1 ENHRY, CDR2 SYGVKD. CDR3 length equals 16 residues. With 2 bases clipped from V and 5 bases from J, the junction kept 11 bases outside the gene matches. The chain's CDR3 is CAISETHRGGGETQYF. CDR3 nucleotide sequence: TGTGCCATCAGTGAGACACACAGGGGTGGTGGGGAGACCCAGTACTTC.

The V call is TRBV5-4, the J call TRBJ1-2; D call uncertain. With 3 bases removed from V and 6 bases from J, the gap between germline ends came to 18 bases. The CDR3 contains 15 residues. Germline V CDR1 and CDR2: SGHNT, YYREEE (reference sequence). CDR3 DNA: TGTGCCAGCAGCTCCCTACAGATCCCCTTTAATGGCTACACCTTC. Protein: CASSSLQIPFNGYTF.

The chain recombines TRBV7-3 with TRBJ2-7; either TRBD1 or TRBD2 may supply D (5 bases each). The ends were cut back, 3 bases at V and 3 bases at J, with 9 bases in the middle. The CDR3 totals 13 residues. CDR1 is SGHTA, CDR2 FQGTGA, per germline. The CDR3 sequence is CASSLGPSYEQYF. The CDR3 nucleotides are TGTGCCAGCAGCTTGGGACCGAGCTACGAGCAGTACTTC. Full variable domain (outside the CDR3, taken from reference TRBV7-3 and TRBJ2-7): GAGVSQTPSNKVTEKGKYVELRCDPISGHTALYWYRQSLGQGPEFLIYFQGTGAADDSGLPNDRFFAVRPEGSVSTLKIQRTERGDSAVYLCASSLGPSYEQYFGPGTRLTVT.

CDR3 sequence (DNA): TGTGCCAGCAGCTCCCCGGGACAGCCAAGCACAGATACGCAGTATTTT. It encodes CASSSPGQPSTDTQYF. The chain employs TRBV7-9 and TRBJ2-3; 7 bases agree with TRBD1. The CDR3 is 16 amino acids. Germline loops: CDR1 SEHNR, CDR2 FQNEAQ (reference sequence). V lost 4 bases to trimming and J lost 0 bases; unmatched junction nucleotides: 7. Full variable domain (outside the CDR3, taken from reference TRBV7-9 and TRBJ2-3): DTGVSQNPRHKITKRGQNVTFRCDPISEHNRLYWYRQTLGQGPEFLTYFQNEAQLEKSRLLSDRFSAERPKGSFSTLEIQRTEQGDSAMYLCASSSPGQPSTDTQYFGPGTRLTVL.

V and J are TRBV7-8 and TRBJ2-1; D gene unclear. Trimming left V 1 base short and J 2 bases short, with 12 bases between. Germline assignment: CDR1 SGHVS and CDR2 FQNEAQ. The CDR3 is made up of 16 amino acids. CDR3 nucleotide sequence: TGTGCCAGCAGCTTAGATGGCGGTGGGACCTACAATGAGCAGTTCTTC. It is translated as CASSLDGGGTYNEQFF.

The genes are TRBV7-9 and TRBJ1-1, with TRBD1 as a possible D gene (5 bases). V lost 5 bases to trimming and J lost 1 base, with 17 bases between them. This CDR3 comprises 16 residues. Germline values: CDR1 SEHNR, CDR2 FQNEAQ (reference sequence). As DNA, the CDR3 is TGTGCCAGCAGCCGCTCAGTACAAGGGGAGAACACTGAAGCTTTCTTT. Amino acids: CASSRSVQGENTEAFF.

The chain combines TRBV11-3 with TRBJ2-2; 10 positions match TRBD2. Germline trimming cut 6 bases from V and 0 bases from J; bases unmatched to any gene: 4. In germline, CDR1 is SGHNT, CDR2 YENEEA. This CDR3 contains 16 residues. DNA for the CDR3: TGTGCCAGCAGTGATGGACTAGCGGCGAACACCGGGGAGCTGTTTTTT. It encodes CASSDGLAANTGELFF.

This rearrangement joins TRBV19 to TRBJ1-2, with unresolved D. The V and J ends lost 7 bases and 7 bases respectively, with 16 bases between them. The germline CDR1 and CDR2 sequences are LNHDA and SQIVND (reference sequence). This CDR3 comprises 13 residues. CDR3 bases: TGTGCCAGTATTGAGGGTAGTATCGGTGGCTACACCTTC. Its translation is CASIEGSIGGYTF. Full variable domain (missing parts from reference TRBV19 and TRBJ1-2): DGGITQSPKYLFRKEGQNVTLSCEQNLNHDAMYWYRQDPGQGLRLIYYSQIVNDFQKGDIAEGYSVSREKKESFPLTVTSAQKNPTAFYLCASIEGSIGGYTFGSGTRLTVV.

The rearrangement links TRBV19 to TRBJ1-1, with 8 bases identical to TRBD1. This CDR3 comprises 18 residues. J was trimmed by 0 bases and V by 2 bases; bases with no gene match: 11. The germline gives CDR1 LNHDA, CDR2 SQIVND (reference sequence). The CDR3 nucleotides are TGTGCCAGTAGTATACCAGATTGGGGACAGGCTTTGAACACTGAAGCTTTCTTT. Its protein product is CASSIPDWGQALNTEAFF.

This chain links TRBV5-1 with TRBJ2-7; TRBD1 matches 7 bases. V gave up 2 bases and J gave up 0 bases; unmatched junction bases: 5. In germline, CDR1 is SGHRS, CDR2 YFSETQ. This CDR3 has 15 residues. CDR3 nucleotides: TGCGCCAGCAGCTTCACAGGGGCGAGCTCCTACGAGCAGTACTTC. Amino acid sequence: CASSFTGASSYEQYF.

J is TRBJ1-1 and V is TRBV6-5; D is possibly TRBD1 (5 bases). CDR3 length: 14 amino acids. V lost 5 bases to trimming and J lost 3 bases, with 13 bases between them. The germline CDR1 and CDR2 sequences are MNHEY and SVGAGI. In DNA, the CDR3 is TGTGCCAGCAGTGACTGGGGGGAGTACACTGAAGCTTTCTTT. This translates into CASSDWGEYTEAFF.

This chain's CDR3 is CASSSGEKLFF. The CDR3 DNA follows: TGTGCCAGCAGTTCGGGGGAAAAACTGTTTTTT. The chain has TRBV27 and TRBJ1-4; the D is unclear. In germline, CDR1 is MNHEY, CDR2 SMNVEV (reference sequence). The CDR3 runs to 11 residues. Trimming removed 4 bases from V and 8 bases from J, with 5 bases in between.

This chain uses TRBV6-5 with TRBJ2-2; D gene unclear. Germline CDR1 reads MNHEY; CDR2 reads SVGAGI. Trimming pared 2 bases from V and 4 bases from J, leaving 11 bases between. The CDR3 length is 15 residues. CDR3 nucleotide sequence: TGTGCCAGCAGTTACGCGGTGATGGGCACCGGGGAGCTGTTTTTT. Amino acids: CASSYAVMGTGELFF.

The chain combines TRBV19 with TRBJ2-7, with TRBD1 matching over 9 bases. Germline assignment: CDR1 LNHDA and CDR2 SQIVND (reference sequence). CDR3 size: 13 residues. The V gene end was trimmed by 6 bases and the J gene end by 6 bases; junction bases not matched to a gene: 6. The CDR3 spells CASSPGQGAEQYF. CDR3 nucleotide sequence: TGTGCCAGTAGCCCGGGACAGGGAGCCGAGCAGTACTTC.

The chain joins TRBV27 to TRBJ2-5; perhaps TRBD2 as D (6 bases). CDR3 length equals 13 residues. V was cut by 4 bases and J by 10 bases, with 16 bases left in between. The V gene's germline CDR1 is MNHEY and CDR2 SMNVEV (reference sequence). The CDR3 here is CASSYFQGGNQYF. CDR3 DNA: TGTGCCAGCAGTTACTTTCAGGGCGGGAACCAGTACTTC.

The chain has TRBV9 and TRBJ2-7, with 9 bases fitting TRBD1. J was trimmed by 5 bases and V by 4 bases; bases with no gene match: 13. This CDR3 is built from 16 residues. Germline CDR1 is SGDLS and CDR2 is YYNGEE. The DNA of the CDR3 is TGTGCCAGCAGCAGGAGACGGGACAGGGAGGTCGACGAGCAGTACTTC. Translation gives CASSRRRDREVDEQYF.

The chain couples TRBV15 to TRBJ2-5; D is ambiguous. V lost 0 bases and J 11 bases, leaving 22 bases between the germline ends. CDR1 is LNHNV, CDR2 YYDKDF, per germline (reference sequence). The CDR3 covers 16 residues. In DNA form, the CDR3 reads TGTGCCACCAGCAGAGATTCGGCAGTGACTTTTTTCGAACAGTACTTC. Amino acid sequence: CATSRDSAVTFFEQYF.

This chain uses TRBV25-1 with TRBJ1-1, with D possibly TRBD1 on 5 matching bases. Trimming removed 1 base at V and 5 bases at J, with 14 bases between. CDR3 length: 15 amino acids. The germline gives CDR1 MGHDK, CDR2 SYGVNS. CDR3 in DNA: TGTGCCAGCAGTGAATCAACGTGGGGGGGTACTGAAGCTTTCTTT. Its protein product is CASSESTWGGTEAFF.

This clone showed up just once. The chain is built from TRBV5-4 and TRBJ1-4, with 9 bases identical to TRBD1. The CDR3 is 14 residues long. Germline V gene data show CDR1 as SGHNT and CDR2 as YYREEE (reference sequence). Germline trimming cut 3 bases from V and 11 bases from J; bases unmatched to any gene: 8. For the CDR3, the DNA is TGTGCCAGCAGCTGGGACAGGGAGGATCTGAAACTGTTTTTT. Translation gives CASSWDREDLKLFF.

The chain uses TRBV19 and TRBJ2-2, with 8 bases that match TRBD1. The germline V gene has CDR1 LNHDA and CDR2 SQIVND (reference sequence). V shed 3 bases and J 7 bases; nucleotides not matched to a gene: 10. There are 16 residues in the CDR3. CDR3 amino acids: CASSMVSGGYGGELFF. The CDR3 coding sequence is TGTGCCAGTAGTATGGTGTCAGGGGGCTATGGCGGGGAGCTGTTTTTT. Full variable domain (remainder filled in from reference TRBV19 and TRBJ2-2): DGGITQSPKYLFRKEGQNVTLSCEQNLNHDAMYWYRQDPGQGLRLIYYSQIVNDFQKGDIAEGYSVSREKKESFPLTVTSAQKNPTAFYLCASSMVSGGYGGELFFGEGSRLTVL.